The present T cell receptor beta chain was sequenced within a study of T cell responses to AZD1222 COVID-19 vaccine (dated by TCRdb to the early 2020s). Study-wide context: Because spike-specific TCR depth and breadth did not differ between the two schedules, AZD1222 recipients who got a second dose at roughly 4 weeks were pooled with those who got a second dose at roughly 12 weeks. Enrollment into the trials was organized by age into subgroups of 18-55, 56-69 and 70-plus years, and those subgroups contained about 160, 30 and 59 TCR-sequenced participants, respectively. A total of around 240 trial participants underwent TCR sequencing, of whom 200 to 220 had received two doses of AZD1222 and about 26 had received two doses of the MenACWY control vaccine. Points the paper makes about the study in general: Vaccine-associated CD4 TCRs spanned the whole spike protein, with dominant responses in regions 160-218 and 743-854. In the small 56-69-year group, the increase in depth fell short of significance, most likely because of low power. Reportedly, close to half of the unique spike-specific TCRs recognized epitopes lying outside the regions that are mutated in the B.1.351 and B.1.1.7 variants. After two AZD1222 doses, spike-specific TCR breadth and depth were significantly higher than at day 0 and than in MenACWY recipients. Because no day 14 peak-response samples were available, the repertoires could be characterized only after the peak T cell response. Conclusions about previously exposed vaccinees are limited, since just 5 or 6 AZD1222 recipients were seropositive for SARS-CoV-2 at baseline. Participants were mostly white British and included more females than males, and it was suggested by the authors that clonal diversity may have been underestimated.

V gives up 6 bases and J gives up 9 bases, and the segment between their germline ends measures 15 bases. From the cysteine up to the phenylalanine, the CDR3 has a length of 13 residues. The kept DNA is CDR3 alone, 39 bases in frame from the first base. According to the germline V gene, CDR1 reads SNHLY and CDR2 reads FYNNEI. The meaning of the sample's time point label: baseline before first vaccination. The vaccinee samples were drawn from two UK trials, COV001 and COV002, one of which was a single-blind randomized controlled phase 2/3 trial testing AZD1222 (ChAdOx1 nCoV-19) in healthy adults. Trial participant PBMC samples were collected at day 0 and day 28 after the second dose for TCRbeta chain sequencing. The CDR3 regions of human TCRbeta chains were analyzed by immunosequencing. The study's processing was this. TCRs in the repertoires were matched against a reference library of SARS-CoV-2-specific TCRs that had been generated with the MIRA antigen-specificity platform. Breadth meant the fraction of unique TCRs that were SARS-CoV-2-associated, whereas depth meant the fraction of total T cells that were SARS-CoV-2-associated. Using the MIRA data, every spike-specific TCR was mapped to the spike region that the TCR reacted to and assigned to either a CD4 or a CD8 class. Log10-transformed breadth and depth values were compared by one-way ANOVA with Sidak's multiple comparisons tests. The clones in this table, taken by TCRdb from immuneACCESS, are in-frame only. Not every clone is retained; where verified, under half of the shortfall comes from an unresolved V gene, and the cause of the rest is unknown. V and J calls and clone size are copied from that table; D and trimming were computed from the DNA. The sample table lists 150,000 to 200,000 clones, around 94% of them with a count of one. The ten largest clones capture 2.6% of the sample.

As to this clone: Its target antigen remains unknown. There are no base qualities to consult, and no much larger clone falls within one base.

Sequencing was performed on peripheral blood, taken on day 0 of AZD1222 vaccination. The chain couples TRBV2 to TRBJ2-1; the best D guess is TRBD1, with 7 bases matching. The receptor comes from an adult in good health. The sequence in DNA is TGTGCCAGCAGGGGGTGGAGGGACAGTGAGCAGTTCTTC. Translated, this is CASRGWRDSEQFF.